A single sample gave rise to the 23 T cell receptor beta chains below, sequenced in a study of Ad26.COV2.S vaccination and SARS-CoV-2 variants. This sample's treatment: roughly 20 received Ad26.COV2.S at low or high dose, single or two shots; roughly 5 received placebo; per-sample allocation not given. After the first vaccine or placebo injection, samples were drawn on day 63. Repertoires were generated with immunoSEQ multiplex PCR, while TCRdb's copy carries only in-frame clones and drops some. The sample lists roughly 320,000 clones; roughly 87% were seen once. The specimen comprised peripheral blood, sampled in a trial of Ad26.COV2.S vaccine versus placebo. Source of these receptors: a person aged 18-60 years who received the Ad26.COV2.S COVID-19 vaccine or a placebo.

The rearrangement uses TRBV15 and TRBJ2-1, with D maybe TRBD1 (6 bases). Trimming removed 2 bases from V and 7 bases from J, with 12 bases in between. Looked up from germline, CDR1 is LNHNV and CDR2 is YYDKDF (reference sequence). The CDR3 is 14 amino acids. The CDR3 protein is CATSRLSGTNEQFF. The CDR3, as DNA: TGTGCCACCAGCAGACTCTCCGGGACAAATGAGCAGTTCTTC.

The CDR3 loop is CASSVFGGEETQYF. The CDR3 nucleotides read TGTGCCAGCAGCGTTTTCGGGGGGGAAGAGACCCAGTACTTC. This chain uses TRBV9 with TRBJ2-5; 8 bases align to TRBD2. This CDR3 has 14 amino acids. Germline trimming cut 2 bases from V and 3 bases from J; bases unmatched to any gene: 3. Germline assignment: CDR1 SGDLS and CDR2 YYNGEE. Combining the CDR3 with reference TRBV9 and TRBJ2-5 gives the whole variable domain DSGVTQTPKHLITATGQRVTLRCSPRSGDLSVYWYQQSLDQGLQFLIQYYNGEERAKGNILERFSAQQFPDLHSELNLSSLELGDSALYFCASSVFGGEETQYFGPGTRLLVL.

The CDR3: CASSQEKGLSYEQYF. The CDR3, as DNA: TGTGCCAGCAGCCAAGAAAAGGGGCTCTCCTACGAGCAGTACTTC. The chain employs TRBV3-1 (or the pseudogene TRBV3-2) and TRBJ2-7; D is perhaps TRBD1 (5 bases). Germline assignment: CDR1 LGHDT and CDR2 YNNKEL (reference sequence). This CDR3 region has 15 residues. V shed 0 bases and J shed 0 bases, with 9 bases lying between them.

The V and J genes are TRBV9 and TRBJ1-4; TRBD1 might be the D (5 bases). CDR1 and CDR2 (germline): SGDLS, YYNGEE. This CDR3 has 15 amino acids. Trimming cost V 1 base and J 6 bases, with 13 bases left between them. CDR3 residues: CASSVFTGAHEKLFF. CDR3 DNA sequence: TGTGCCAGCAGCGTATTTACCGGGGCGCATGAAAAACTGTTTTTT.

The rearrangement joins TRBV5-6 to TRBJ1-2, with 8 bases identical to TRBD1. The V gene's germline CDR1 is SGHDT and CDR2 YYEEEE. V gave up 0 bases and J gave up 7 bases; unmatched junction bases: 5. CDR3 length: 14 amino acids. The CDR3 bases are TGTGCCAGCAGCTTGGAGGACAGGGTCTCTGGCTACACCTTC. Translation: CASSLEDRVSGYTF.

This clone was found a few times. V usage is TRBV10-1 and J usage is TRBJ2-2; 13 bases are shared with TRBD2. Germline V CDR1 and CDR2: WNHNN, SYGVQD (reference sequence). V dropped 5 bases and J dropped 4; count of bases not matched to a gene: 7. This CDR3 is built from 17 residues. The CDR3 is CASSSTSGGSGTGELFF. CDR3 DNA sequence: TGCGCCAGCAGTTCGACTAGCGGGGGGTCGGGCACCGGGGAGCTGTTTTTT.

This chain connects TRBV30 to TRBJ2-7; no reliable D call. Trimming left V 0 bases short and J 4 bases short, with 13 bases between. The germline V gene encodes CDR1 GTSNPN and CDR2 SVGIG (reference sequence). The CDR3 extends over 14 amino acids. The CDR3 DNA reads TGTGCCTGGAGTGTTTCCAGCGACCGTTACGAGCAGTACTTC. Encoded protein: CAWSVSSDRYEQYF. The variable domain in full, with the rest retrieved from reference TRBV30 and TRBJ2-7, is SQTIHQWPATLVQPVGSPLSLECTVEGTSNPNLYWYRQAAGRGLQLLFYSVGIGQISSEVPQNLSASRPQDRQFILSSKKLLLSDSGFYLCAWSVSSDRYEQYFGPGTRLTVT.

The chain combines TRBV6-5 with TRBJ1-1; 7 bases align to TRBD1. V lost 5 bases to trimming and J lost 4 bases; unmatched junction nucleotides: 10. CDR1 is MNHEY and CDR2 is SVGAGI in the germline V gene. This CDR3 comprises 15 residues. The CDR3 reads CASSPRRGRRTEAFF. The CDR3 DNA follows: TGTGCCAGCAGTCCGCGCAGGGGGAGGCGCACTGAAGCTTTCTTT.

The rearrangement links TRBV12-3 or TRBV12-4 to TRBJ2-7, with a tentative D call TRBD2 (6 bases). Trimming shortened V by 8 bases and J by 3 bases, and 11 bases separated the two germline ends. The CDR3 has 12 residues. CDR3 in amino acids: CASRPEGYEQYF. The CDR3 region has the DNA TGTGCCAGCCGCCCGGAGGGCTACGAGCAGTACTTC.

The CDR3 sequence is CASSRTDAWDYGYTF. For the CDR3, the DNA is TGTGCCAGCAGCCGAACAGACGCCTGGGACTATGGCTACACCTTC. The chain combines TRBV5-4 with TRBJ1-2; D unclear. Trimming took off 4 bases at V and 3 bases at J, with 16 bases between the two ends. The CDR3 is made up of 15 amino acids. CDR1 is SGHNT and CDR2 is YYREEE in the germline V gene (reference sequence).

This chain uses TRBV5-6 with TRBJ1-5, with a tentative D call TRBD1 (5 bases). V was shortened by 1 base and J by 7 bases, with 18 bases between the two germline ends. The CDR3 is 16 residues long. The V gene's germline CDR1 is SGHDT and CDR2 YYEEEE. The CDR3 sequence: CASSLRGTTLTQPQHF. The CDR3 bases are TGTGCCAGCAGCTTGAGGGGCACAACGCTCACACAGCCCCAGCATTTT.

This clone has a handful of counts. The DNA of the CDR3 is TGTGCCATCAGTGAGTCGGGGACAGGGGGATTCTCCTACGAGCAGTACTTC. This sequence encodes CAISESGTGGFSYEQYF. The chain is built from TRBV10-3 and TRBJ2-7; 11 nucleotides line up with TRBD1. V lost 0 bases and J lost 0; bases outside the gene matches: 4. Germline V gene data show CDR1 as ENHRY and CDR2 as SYGVKD. The CDR3 has 17 residues.

This clone was seen more than once but under ten times. The chain employs TRBV12-2 and TRBJ1-1; TRBD1, the table's D call, lacks a check against the DNA. TRBV12-2 is a recognized pseudogene. The CDR3 is 16 amino acids. CDR3 in amino acids: CASRPHRDRMNTEAFF. The CDR3 coding sequence is TGTGCAAGTCGCCCTCACCGGGACAGAATGAACACTGAAGCTTTCTTT.

The rearrangement uses TRBV18 and TRBJ2-7, with TRBD2 matching 8 bases. Germline V CDR1 and CDR2: KGHSH, LQKENI. V lost 8 bases to trimming and J lost 3 bases; unmatched junction nucleotides: 6. This CDR3 comprises 13 residues. Here the CDR3 DNA reads TGTGCCAGCCGGGGGGGGCCGAACTACGAGCAGTACTTC. Amino acids: CASRGGPNYEQYF.

V gene TRBV7-8 combines with J gene TRBJ1-4; 8 bases are a match to TRBD1. The CDR3 spans 14 residues. J lost 8 bases, V lost 5 bases, and 7 bases had no gene match. The germline gives CDR1 SGHVS, CDR2 FQNEAQ. Here the CDR3 DNA reads TGTGCCAGCAGCCTAGGACAGGGAGGGGAAAAACTGTTTTTT. As protein: CASSLGQGGEKLFF.

The chain is built from TRBV9 and TRBJ1-2; D not resolved. CDR1 and CDR2 from the germline V gene are SGDLS and YYNGEE. V was pared by 3 bases and J by 2 bases, with 5 bases between. The CDR3 consists of 12 residues. Here the CDR3 reads CASSGQNYGYTF. As DNA, the CDR3 is TGTGCCAGCAGCGGGCAGAACTATGGCTACACCTTC. Drawing the rest from reference TRBV9 and TRBJ1-2, the complete variable domain is DSGVTQTPKHLITATGQRVTLRCSPRSGDLSVYWYQQSLDQGLQFLIQYYNGEERAKGNILERFSAQQFPDLHSELNLSSLELGDSALYFCASSGQNYGYTFGSGTRLTVV.

The chain carries TRBV5-1 and TRBJ2-7, with D unclear. Germline V gene data show CDR1 as SGHRS and CDR2 as YFSETQ. CDR3 length equals 15 residues. V was pared by 0 bases and J by 0 bases, with 10 bases between. CDR3 region: CASSLAIDSSYEQYF. The CDR3 coding sequence is TGCGCCAGCAGCTTGGCCATAGATAGCTCCTACGAGCAGTACTTC.

This chain joins TRBV5-1 and TRBJ1-5; D is perhaps TRBD1 (6 bases). This CDR3 is built from 17 residues. Trimming removed 2 bases from V and 6 bases from J, with 21 bases in between. CDR1 and CDR2 (germline): SGHRS, YFSETQ. CDR3 in DNA: TGCGCCAGCAGCTTAGGGGATTCGGGGGCCGGGGGTCAGCCCCAGCATTTT. It encodes CASSLGDSGAGGQPQHF.

The gene calls are TRBV6-5 and TRBJ1-4, with 9 bases lining up with TRBD1. Germline assignment: CDR1 MNHEY and CDR2 SVGAGI. V trimming: 7 bases; J trimming: 3 bases; junction bases outside the gene matches: 6. This CDR3 has 15 amino acids. The CDR3 loop reads CASTTGGAANEKLFF. The CDR3 DNA reads as TGTGCCAGCACCACAGGGGGCGCGGCTAATGAAAAACTGTTTTTT.

CDR3 bases: TGTGCCAGCAGATTCGACAGGAGTTATAATTCACCCCTCCACTTT. It codes for CASRFDRSYNSPLHF. V gene TRBV3-1 (or the pseudogene TRBV3-2) combines with J gene TRBJ1-6; D is perhaps TRBD1 (6 bases). The germline V gene has CDR1 LGHDT and CDR2 YNNKEL (reference sequence). CDR3 length: 15 amino acids. The V end lost 6 bases, the J end lost 4 bases, and 13 bases lay between the germline ends.

This rearrangement joins TRBV19 to TRBJ1-3, with a possible D match to TRBD1 (5 bases). Trimming pared 5 bases from V and 0 bases from J, leaving 11 bases between. Germline V CDR1 and CDR2: LNHDA, SQIVND (reference sequence). This CDR3 comprises 15 residues. CDR3 bases: TGTGCCAGTAGTCGAACAAGGGGCTCTGGAAACACCATATATTTT. Translation gives CASSRTRGSGNTIYF. The full variable domain, completed using reference TRBV19 and TRBJ1-3, is DGGITQSPKYLFRKEGQNVTLSCEQNLNHDAMYWYRQDPGQGLRLIYYSQIVNDFQKGDIAEGYSVSREKKESFPLTVTSAQKNPTAFYLCASSRTRGSGNTIYFGEGSWLTVV.

V and J are TRBV12-3 or TRBV12-4 and TRBJ2-3, with D unresolved. The CDR3 is made up of 12 amino acids. V lost 6 bases to trimming and J lost 7 bases, with 11 bases between them. The CDR3 bases are TGTGCCAGCAGCACCGGACGAAATACGCAGTATTTT. This gives the protein CASSTGRNTQYF.

This clone was seen a few times. The V gene is TRBV7-2, the J gene TRBJ1-1; D unresolved. Germline V lookup: CDR1 SGHTA, CDR2 FQGNSA. The ends were cut back, 5 bases at V and 6 bases at J, with 10 bases in the middle. This CDR3 region has 12 residues. The DNA for the CDR3 is TGTGCCAGCAGCCTCGGGGTTGCTGAAGCTTTCTTT. Translated, it gives CASSLGVAEAFF.